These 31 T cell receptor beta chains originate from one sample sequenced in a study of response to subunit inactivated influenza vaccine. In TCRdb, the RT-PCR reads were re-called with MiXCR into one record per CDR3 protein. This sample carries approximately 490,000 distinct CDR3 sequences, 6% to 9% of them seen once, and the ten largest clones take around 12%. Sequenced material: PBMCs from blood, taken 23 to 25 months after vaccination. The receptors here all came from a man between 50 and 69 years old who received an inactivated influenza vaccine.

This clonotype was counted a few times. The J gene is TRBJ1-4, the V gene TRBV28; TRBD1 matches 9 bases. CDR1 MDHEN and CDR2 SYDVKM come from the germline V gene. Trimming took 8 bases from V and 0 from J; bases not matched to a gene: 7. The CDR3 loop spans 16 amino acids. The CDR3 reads CASGGTGLATNEKLFF. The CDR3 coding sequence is TGTGCCAGCGGTGGGACAGGGCTTGCAACTAATGAAAAACTGTTTTTT.

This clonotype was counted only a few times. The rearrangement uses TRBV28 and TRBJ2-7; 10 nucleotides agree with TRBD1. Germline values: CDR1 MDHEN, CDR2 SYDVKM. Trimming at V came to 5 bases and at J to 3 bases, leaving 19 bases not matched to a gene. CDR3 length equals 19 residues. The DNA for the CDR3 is TGTGCCAGCAGTAGAGACAGGGGGCGTCTTTCTGGGCCGGGCTACGAGCAGTACTTC. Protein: CASSRDRGRLSGPGYEQYF.

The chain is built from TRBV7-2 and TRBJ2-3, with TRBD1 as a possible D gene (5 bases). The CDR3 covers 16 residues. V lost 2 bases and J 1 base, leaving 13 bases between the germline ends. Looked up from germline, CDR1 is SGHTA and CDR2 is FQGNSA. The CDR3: CASSLTRADRTDTQYF. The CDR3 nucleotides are TGTGCCAGCAGCTTAACCAGGGCGGACCGCACAGATACGCAGTATTTT.

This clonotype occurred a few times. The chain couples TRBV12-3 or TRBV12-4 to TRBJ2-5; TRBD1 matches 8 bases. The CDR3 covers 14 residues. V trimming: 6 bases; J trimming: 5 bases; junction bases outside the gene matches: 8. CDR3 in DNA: TGTGCCAGCAGCATCAGGGGGCTCAGGGAGACCCAGTACTTC. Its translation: CASSIRGLRETQYF.

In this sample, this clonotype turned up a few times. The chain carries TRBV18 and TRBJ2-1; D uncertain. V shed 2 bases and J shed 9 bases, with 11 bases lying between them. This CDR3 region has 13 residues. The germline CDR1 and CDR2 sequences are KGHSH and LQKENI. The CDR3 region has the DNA TGTGCCAGCTCACCATTCCACGCCGGTGAGCAGTTCTTC. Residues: CASSPFHAGEQFF. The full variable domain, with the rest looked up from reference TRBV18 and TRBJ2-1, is NAGVMQNPRHLVRRRGQEARLRCSPMKGHSHVYWYRQLPEEGLKFMVYLQKENIIDESGMPKERFSAEFPKEGPSILRIQQVVRGDSAAYFCASSPFHAGEQFFGPGTRLTVL.

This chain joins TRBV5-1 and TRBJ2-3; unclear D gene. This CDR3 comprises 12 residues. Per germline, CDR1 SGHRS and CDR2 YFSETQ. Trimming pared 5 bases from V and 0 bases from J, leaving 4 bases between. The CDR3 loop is CASRISTDTQYF. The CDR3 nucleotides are TGCGCCAGCAGAATTAGCACAGATACGCAGTATTTT.

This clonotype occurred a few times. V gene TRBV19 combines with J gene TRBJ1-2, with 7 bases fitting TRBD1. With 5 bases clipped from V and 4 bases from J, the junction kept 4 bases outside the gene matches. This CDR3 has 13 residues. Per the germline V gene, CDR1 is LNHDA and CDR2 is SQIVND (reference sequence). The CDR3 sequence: CASSGTASYGYTF. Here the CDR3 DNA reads TGTGCCAGTAGTGGGACAGCCTCCTATGGCTACACCTTC.

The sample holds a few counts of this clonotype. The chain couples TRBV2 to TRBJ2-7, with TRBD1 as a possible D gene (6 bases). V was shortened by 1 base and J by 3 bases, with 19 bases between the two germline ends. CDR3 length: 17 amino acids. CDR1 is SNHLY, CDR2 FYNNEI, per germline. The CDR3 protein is CASSEVGGRRKIYEQYF. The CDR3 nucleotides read TGTGCCAGCAGTGAAGTTGGGGGCCGGAGAAAGATCTACGAGCAGTACTTC.

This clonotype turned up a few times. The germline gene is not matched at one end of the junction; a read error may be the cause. CDR3 protein: CSARAAGGSYNERFF. The CDR3 bases are TGCAGTGCTAGAGCGGCGGGAGGTTCCTACAATGAGCGGTTCTTC. The rearrangement uses TRBV20-1 and TRBJ2-1; 8 bases are shared with TRBD2. This CDR3 region has 15 residues. Germline CDR1 and CDR2: DFQATT and SNEGSKA (reference sequence).

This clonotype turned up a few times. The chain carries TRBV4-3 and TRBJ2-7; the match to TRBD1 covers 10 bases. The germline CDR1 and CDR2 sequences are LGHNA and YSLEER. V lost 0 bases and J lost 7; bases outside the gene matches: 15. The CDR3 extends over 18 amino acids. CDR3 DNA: TGCGCCAGCAGCCAAGAAGTTGGGGGCAAGGGACAGGGGAGTGAGCAGTACTTC. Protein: CASSQEVGGKGQGSEQYF.

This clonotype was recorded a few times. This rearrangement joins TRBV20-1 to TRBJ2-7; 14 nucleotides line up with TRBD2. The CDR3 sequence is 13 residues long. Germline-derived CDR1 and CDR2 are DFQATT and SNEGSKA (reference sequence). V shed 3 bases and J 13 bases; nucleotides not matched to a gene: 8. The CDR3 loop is CSASGPTSGRAYF. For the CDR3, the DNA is TGCAGTGCTAGCGGTCCGACTAGCGGGAGGGCCTACTTC.

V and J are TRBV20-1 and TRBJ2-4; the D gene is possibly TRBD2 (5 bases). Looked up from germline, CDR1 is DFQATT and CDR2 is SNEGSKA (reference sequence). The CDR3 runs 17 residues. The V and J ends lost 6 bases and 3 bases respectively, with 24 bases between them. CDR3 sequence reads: CSADPSGSRALKNIQYF. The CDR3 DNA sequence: TGCAGTGCAGATCCCTCGGGATCCCGGGCCCTCAAAAACATTCAGTACTTC.

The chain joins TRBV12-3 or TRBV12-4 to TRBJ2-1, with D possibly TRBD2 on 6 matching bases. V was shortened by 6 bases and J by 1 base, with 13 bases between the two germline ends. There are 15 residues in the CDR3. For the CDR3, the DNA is TGTGCCAGCAGCCCGTTCGGGAGTTCCTACAATGAGCAGTTCTTC. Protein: CASSPFGSSYNEQFF.

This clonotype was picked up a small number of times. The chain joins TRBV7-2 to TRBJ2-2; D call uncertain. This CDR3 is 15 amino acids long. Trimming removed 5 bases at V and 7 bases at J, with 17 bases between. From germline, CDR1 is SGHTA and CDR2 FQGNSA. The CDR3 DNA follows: TGTGCCAGCAGCCGTGTCCCGGGTTCGGGCGGGGAGCTGTTTTTT. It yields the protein CASSRVPGSGGELFF.

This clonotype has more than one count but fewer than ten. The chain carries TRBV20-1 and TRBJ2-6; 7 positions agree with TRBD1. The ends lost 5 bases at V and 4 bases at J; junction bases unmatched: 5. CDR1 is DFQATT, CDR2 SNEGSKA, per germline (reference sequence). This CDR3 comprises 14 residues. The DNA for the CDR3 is TGCAGTGCTCCACAGGGGACCGGGGCCAACGTCCTGACTTTC. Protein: CSAPQGTGANVLTF.

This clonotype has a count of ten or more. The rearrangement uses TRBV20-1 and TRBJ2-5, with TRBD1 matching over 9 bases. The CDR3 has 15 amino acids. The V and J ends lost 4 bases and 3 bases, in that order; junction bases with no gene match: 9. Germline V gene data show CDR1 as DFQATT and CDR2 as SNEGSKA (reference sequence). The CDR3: CSATKPWTGEETQYF. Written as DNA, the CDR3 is TGCAGTGCTACCAAACCTTGGACAGGGGAAGAGACCCAGTACTTC.

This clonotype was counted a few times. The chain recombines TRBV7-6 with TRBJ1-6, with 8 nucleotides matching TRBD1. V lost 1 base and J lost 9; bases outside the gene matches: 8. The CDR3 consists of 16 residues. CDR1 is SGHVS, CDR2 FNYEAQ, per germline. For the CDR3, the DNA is TGTGCCAGCAGCTTAGGTGGTCCCGGGACAGGTTCACCCCTCCACTTT. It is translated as CASSLGGPGTGSPLHF.

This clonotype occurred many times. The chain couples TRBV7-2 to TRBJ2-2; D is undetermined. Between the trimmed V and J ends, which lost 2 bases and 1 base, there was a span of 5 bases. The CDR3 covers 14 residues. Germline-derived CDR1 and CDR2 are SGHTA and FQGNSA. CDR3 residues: CASSLSRNTGELFF. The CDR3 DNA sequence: TGTGCCAGCAGCTTAAGCAGGAACACCGGGGAGCTGTTTTTT.

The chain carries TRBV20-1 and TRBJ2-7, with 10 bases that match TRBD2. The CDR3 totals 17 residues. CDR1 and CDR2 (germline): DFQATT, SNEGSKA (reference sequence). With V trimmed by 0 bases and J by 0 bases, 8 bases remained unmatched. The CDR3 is CSARDQRSGRASYEQYF. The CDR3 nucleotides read TGCAGTGCTAGAGATCAAAGGAGCGGGAGGGCCTCCTACGAGCAGTACTTC.

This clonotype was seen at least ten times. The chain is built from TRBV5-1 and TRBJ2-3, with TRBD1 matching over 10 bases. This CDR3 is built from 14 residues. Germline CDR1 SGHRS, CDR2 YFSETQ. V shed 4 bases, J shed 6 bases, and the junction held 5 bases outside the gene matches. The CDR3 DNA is TGCGCCAGCAGCGTTGGACAGGGGGGCGATACGCAGTATTTT. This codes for CASSVGQGGDTQYF.

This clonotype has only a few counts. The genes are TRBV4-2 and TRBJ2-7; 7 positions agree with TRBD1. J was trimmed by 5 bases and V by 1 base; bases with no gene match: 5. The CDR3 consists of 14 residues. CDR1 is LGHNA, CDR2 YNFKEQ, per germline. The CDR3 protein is CASSQVTGHNEQYF. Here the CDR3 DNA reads TGTGCCAGCAGCCAAGTGACAGGGCACAACGAGCAGTACTTC.

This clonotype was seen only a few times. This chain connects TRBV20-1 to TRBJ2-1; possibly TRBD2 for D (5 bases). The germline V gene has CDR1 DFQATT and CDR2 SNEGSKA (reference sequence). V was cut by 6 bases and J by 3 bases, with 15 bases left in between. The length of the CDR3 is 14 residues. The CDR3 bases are TGCAGTGCCACCGGGGTGGAGGACTACAATGAGCAGTTCTTC. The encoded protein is CSATGVEDYNEQFF.

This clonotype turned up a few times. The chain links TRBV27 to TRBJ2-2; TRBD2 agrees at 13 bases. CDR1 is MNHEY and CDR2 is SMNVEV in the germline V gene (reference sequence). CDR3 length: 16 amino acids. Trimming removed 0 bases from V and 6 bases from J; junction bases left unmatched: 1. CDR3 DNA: TGTGCCAGCAGTTTATCTACTAGCGGGAGGGCCGGGGAGCTGTTTTTT. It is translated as CASSLSTSGRAGELFF.

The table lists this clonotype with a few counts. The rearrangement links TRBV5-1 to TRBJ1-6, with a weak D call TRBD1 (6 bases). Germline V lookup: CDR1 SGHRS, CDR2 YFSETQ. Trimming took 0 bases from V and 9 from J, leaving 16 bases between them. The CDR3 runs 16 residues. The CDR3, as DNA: TGCGCCAGCAGCTTGGACCCGGGCGCCAGGGGTTCACCCCTCCACTTT. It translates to CASSLDPGARGSPLHF.

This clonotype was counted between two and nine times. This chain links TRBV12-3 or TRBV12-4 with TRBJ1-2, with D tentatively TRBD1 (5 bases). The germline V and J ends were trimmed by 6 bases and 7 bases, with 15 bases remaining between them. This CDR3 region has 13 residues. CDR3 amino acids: CASSPRGTAGYTF. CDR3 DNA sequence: TGTGCCAGCAGCCCTCGTGGGACTGCTGGCTACACCTTC.

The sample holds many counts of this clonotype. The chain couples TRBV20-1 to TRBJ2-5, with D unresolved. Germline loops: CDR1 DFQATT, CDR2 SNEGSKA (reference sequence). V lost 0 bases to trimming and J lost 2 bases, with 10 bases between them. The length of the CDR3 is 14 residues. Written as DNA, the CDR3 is TGCAGTGCTAGAGATCTCGCAAGGCAAGAGACCCAGTACTTC. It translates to CSARDLARQETQYF.

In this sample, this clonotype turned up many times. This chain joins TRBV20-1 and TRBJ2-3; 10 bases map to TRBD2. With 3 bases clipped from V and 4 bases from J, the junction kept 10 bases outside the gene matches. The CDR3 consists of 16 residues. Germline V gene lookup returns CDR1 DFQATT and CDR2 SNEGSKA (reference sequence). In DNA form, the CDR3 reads TGCAGTGCTAGCCTTCTAGCGGGAGCTGCCGCAGATACGCAGTATTTT. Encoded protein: CSASLLAGAAADTQYF.

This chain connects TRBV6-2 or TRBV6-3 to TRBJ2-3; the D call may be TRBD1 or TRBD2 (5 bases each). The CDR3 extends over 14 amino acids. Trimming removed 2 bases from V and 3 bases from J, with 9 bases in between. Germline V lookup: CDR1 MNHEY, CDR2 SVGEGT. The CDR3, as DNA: TGTGCCAGCAGTTACGGGGGAAGGACAGATACGCAGTATTTT. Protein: CASSYGGRTDTQYF.

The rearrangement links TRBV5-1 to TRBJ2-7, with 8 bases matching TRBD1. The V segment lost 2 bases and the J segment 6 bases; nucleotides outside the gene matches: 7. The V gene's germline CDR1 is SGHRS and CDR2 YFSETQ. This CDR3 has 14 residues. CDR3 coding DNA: TGCGCCAGCAGCTTCCGGACAGGGACGGGCGAGCAGTACTTC. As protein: CASSFRTGTGEQYF.

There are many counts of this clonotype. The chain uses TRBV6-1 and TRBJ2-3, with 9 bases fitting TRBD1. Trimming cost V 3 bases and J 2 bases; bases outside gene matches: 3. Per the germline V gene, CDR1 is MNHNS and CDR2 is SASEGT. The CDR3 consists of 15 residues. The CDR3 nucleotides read TGTGCCAGCAGTGACACAGGGGGCCTCACAGATACGCAGTATTTT. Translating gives CASSDTGGLTDTQYF.

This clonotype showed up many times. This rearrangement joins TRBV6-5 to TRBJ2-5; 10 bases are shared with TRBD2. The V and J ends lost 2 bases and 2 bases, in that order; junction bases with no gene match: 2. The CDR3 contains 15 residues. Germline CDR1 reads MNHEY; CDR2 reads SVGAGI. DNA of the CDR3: TGTGCCAGCAGTTACGGAGCGGGGGGGCAAGAGACCCAGTACTTC. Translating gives CASSYGAGGQETQYF.